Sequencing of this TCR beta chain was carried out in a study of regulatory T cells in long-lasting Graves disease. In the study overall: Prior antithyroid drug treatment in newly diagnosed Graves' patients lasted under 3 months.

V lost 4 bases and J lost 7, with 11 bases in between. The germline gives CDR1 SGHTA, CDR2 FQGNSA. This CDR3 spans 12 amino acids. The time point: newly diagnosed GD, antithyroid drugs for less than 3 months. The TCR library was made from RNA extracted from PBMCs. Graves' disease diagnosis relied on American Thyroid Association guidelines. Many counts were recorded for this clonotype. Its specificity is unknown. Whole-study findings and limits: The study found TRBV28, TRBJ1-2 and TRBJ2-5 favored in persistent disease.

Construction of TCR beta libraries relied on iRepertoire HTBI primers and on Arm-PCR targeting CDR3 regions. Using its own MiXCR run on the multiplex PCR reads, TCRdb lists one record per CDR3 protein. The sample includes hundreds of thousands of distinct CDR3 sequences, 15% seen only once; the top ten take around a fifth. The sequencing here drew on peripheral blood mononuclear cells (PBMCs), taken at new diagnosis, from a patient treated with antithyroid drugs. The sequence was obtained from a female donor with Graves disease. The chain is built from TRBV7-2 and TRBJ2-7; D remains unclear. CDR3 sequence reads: CASSSFMGEQYF. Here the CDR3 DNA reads TGTGCCAGCAGCTCGTTTATGGGGGAGCAGTACTTC.